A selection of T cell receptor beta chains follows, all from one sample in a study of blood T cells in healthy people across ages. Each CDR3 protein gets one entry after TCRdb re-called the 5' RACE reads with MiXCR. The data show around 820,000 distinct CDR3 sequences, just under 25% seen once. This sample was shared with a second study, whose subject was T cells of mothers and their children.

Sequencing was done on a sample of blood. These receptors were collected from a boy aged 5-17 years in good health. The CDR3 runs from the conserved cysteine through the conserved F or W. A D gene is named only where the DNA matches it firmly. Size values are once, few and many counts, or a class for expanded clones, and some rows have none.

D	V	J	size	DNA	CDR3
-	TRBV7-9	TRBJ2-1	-	TGTGCCAGCAGCAACTTTGTTTTAAGGCAGGGAGCCTACAATGGGCAGTTCTTC	CASSNFVLRQGAYNGQFF
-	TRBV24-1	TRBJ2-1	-	TGTGCCGCCAGTGTCCGGGACGGTCTATACAATGAGCAGTTCTTC	CAASVRDGLYNEQFF
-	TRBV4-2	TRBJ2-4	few	TGTGCCAGCAGCCAAGAATCGGCACTAATATTTCCCAAAAACATTCAGTACTTC	CASSQESALIFPKNIQYF
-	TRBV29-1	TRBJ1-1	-	TGCAGCGGATGGGGGGGGACTGAAGCTTTCTTT	CSGWGGTEAFF
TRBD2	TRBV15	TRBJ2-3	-	TGTGCCACCAGCAGAGCCTACCTAGCGGGAGACACAGATACGCAGTATTTT	CATSRAYLAGDTDTQYF
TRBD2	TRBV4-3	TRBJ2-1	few	TGCGCCAGCAGCCAAGTTGGGGCTAGCGGATCCCTCTCCTACAATGAGCAGTTCTTC	CASSQVGASGSLSYNEQFF
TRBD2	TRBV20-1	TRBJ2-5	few	TGCAGTGCTAGAGTAGGGACTAAAGAGACCCAGTACTTC	CSARVGTKETQYF
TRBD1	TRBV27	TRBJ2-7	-	TGTGCCAGCCCTAATCCGGACAGGGAAACCTACGAGCAGTACTTC	CASPNPDRETYEQYF
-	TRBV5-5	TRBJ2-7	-	TGTGCCAGCAGCGACCTTAGGGACGAGCAGTACTTC	CASSDLRDEQYF
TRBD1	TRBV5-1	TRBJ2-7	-	TGCGCCAGCAGTGGAGACAGGGTCCCCTACGAGCAGTACTTC	CASSGDRVPYEQYF
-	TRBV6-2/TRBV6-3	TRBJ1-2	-	TGTGCCAGCAGTTACTCCCAACCGCCAGGCTACACCTTC	CASSYSQPPGYTF
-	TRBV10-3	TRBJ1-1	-	TGTGCCATCCGGCAGGACCAAGGTGGCACTGAAGCTTTCTTT	CAIRQDQGGTEAFF
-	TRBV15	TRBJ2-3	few	TGTGCCACCAGCTCTGGTTTCGCAGATACGCAGTATTTT	CATSSGFADTQYF
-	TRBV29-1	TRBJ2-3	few	TGCAGCGTTGCTACCAGGGTTTCAGATACGCAGTATTTT	CSVATRVSDTQYF
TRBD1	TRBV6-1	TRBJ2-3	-	TGTGCCAGCAGTGAGACGACAGGGTTGGCAGATACGCAGTATTTT	CASSETTGLADTQYF
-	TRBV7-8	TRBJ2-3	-	TGTGCCAGCACCGGAGTAGCTAGCACAGATACGCAGTATTTT	CASTGVASTDTQYF
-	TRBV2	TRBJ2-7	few	TGTGCCAGCAGTGTGGCAGGGTGGTACGAGCAGTACTTC	CASSVAGWYEQYF
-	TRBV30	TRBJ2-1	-	TGTGCCTGGAGTGGACTGGGCAGGGCTTACAATGAGCAGTTCTTC	CAWSGLGRAYNEQFF
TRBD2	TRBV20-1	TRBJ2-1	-	TGCAGTGCCAAAAGCGGGAGAGGCAATGAGCAGTTCTTC	CSAKSGRGNEQFF
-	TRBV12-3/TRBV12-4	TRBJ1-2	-	TGTGCCAGCAATTCCGACTTTAACTATGGCTACACCTTC	CASNSDFNYGYTF
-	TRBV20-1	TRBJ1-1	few	TGCAGTGCTGTTCGTACAACCCCTGAAGCTTTCTTT	CSAVRTTPEAFF
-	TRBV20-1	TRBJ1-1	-	TGCAGTGCTAGACGCCGTTACCAAATGAACACTGAAGCTTTCTTT	CSARRRYQMNTEAFF
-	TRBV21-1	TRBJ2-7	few	TGTGCCAGCCTTTCAGGGAGGGACAGGAACGAGCAGTACTTC	CASLSGRDRNEQYF
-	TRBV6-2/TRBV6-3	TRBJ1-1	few	TGTGCCAGCAGTCGACCTTACCGCATAGACAGGCTCTTCATGAACACTGAAGCTTTCTTT	CASSRPYRIDRLFMNTEAFF
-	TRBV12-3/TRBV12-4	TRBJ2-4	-	TGTGCCAGCAGTTTAGCGGGGAGGGGGACCAAAAACATTCAGTACTTC	CASSLAGRGTKNIQYF
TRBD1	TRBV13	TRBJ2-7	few	TGTGCCAGCAGCTTAGACAGACAGGGGGACGAGCAGTACTTC	CASSLDRQGDEQYF
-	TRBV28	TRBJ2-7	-	TGTGCCAGCTGTACGCCCGGGGCTGGCTACGAGCAGTACTTC	CASCTPGAGYEQYF
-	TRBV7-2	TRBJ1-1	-	TGTGCCAGCTCTCCTGCTCCCGAAGCTTTCTTT	CASSPAPEAFF
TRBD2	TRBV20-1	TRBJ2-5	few	TGCAGTGCTAGAGCCGGGCGGGGGGGCCAAGAGACCCAGTACTTC	CSARAGRGGQETQYF
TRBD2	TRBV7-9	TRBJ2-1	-	TGTGCCAGCAGCTTCCTAGCGGGGGCGCTTTATAATGAGCAGTTCTTC	CASSFLAGALYNEQFF
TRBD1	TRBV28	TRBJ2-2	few	TGTGCCGCACGGACAGGGTACACCGGGGAGCTGTTTTTT	CAARTGYTGELFF
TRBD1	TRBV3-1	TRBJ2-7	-	TGTGCCAGCAGCCAGGTGGGACAGCGGCGCCTCGAGCAGTACTTC	CASSQVGQRRLEQYF
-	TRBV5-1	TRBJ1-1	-	TGCGCCAGCGGAAATCCGGGGACTGAAGCTTTCTTT	CASGNPGTEAFF
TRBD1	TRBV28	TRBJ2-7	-	TGTGCCAGCAGTTGGGACCGGGACAGGTCCCCCCTCTCCTACGAGCAGTACTTC	CASSWDRDRSPLSYEQYF
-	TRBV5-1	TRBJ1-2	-	TGCGCCAGCAGCTTGGGCCTCGAGGACTATGGCTACACCTTC	CASSLGLEDYGYTF
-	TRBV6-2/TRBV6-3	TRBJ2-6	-	TGTGCCAGCAGTTACTTTGGCTACAACGTCCTGACTTTC	CASSYFGYNVLTF
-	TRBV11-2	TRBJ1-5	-	TGTGCCAGCAGCTTCCCATTTCAGCCCCAGCATTTT	CASSFPFQPQHF
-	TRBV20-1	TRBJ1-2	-	TGCAGTGCTAAGAGCCTCAGGGCCATCGGCTACACCTTC	CSAKSLRAIGYTF
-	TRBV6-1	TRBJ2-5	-	TGTGCCAGCAGTGAAATACTAGCTGAGACCCAGTACTTC	CASSEILAETQYF
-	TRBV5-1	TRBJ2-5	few	TGCGCCAGCAGCTATAGGGGCTCGGAGACCCAGTACTTC	CASSYRGSETQYF
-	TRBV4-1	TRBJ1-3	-	TGCGCCAGCAGCCAATGGGGGGCTGGAAACACCATATATTTT	CASSQWGAGNTIYF
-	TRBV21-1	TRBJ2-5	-	TGTGCCAGCAGCAAAGATTTCGCGGACGGCAGGGAGACCCAGTACTTC	CASSKDFADGRETQYF
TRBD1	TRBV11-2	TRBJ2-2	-	TGTGCCAGCAGCTTAGCTGGGACAGGGGGCTCCGGGGAGCTGTTTTTT	CASSLAGTGGSGELFF
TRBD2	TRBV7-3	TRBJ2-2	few	TGTGCCAGCAGCTTACATAGCGGGGGAGTCACCGGGGAGCTGTTTTTT	CASSLHSGGVTGELFF
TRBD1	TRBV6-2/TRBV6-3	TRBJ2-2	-	TGTGCCAGCAGCCGGGACAGGGGGCCCACCGGGGAGCTGTTTTTT	CASSRDRGPTGELFF
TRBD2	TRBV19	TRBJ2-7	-	TGTGCCAGTAGTAATCCCCGGGCTGGGGGACTAGCGGGAGAAGAGCAGTACTTC	CASSNPRAGGLAGEEQYF
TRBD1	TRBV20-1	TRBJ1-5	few	TGCAGTGCAGAGACAGGGACGGGGCAGCCCCAGCATTTT	CSAETGTGQPQHF
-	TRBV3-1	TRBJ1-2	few	TGTGCCAGCAGCCAGTCGGGGCTCCCTTCCTATGGCTACACCTTC	CASSQSGLPSYGYTF
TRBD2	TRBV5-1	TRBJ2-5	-	TGCGCCAGCAGCTTGGAGACTAGCGGGAGGAGGGAGACCCAGTACTTC	CASSLETSGRRETQYF